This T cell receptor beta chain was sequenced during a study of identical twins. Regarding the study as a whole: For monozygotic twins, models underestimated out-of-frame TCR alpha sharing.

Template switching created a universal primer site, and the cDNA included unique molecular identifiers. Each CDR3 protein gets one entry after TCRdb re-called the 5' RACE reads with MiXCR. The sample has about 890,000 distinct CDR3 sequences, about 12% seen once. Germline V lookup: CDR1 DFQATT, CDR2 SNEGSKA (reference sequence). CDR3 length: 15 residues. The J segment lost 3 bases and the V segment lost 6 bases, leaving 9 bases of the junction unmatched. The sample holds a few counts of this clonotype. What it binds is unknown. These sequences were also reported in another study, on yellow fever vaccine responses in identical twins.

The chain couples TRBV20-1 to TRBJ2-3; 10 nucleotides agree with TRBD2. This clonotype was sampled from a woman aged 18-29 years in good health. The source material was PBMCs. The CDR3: CSAPDSGRATDTQYF. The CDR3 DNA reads TGCAGTGCCCCAGACAGCGGGAGGGCGACAGATACGCAGTATTTT.